Each of the 18 T cell receptor beta chains below was sequenced from the same sample in a study of T cell responses to AZD1222 COVID-19 vaccine. The repertoire was sequenced with immunoSEQ multiplex PCR; TCRdb's copy has only in-frame clones and lacks some. Of about 120,000 clones in the sample, 70% to 90% are singletons; the top ten hold 9.4%. This sample comprised peripheral blood, obtained on day 0 of AZD1222 vaccination. These receptors were collected from an adult in good health.

The rearrangement uses TRBV18 and TRBJ1-4; TRBD1 is a possible D gene (6 bases). V shed 3 bases and J shed 4 bases, with 12 bases lying between them. There are 15 residues in the CDR3. Germline CDR1 is KGHSH and CDR2 is LQKENI. The CDR3: CASSPRDTSNEKLFF. CDR3 nucleotide sequence: TGTGCCAGCTCACCTCGGGACACGAGTAATGAAAAACTGTTTTTT.

J is TRBJ1-4 and V is TRBV4-2, with D perhaps TRBD1 (6 bases). Germline V gives CDR1 LGHNA, CDR2 YNFKEQ. Trimming cost V 0 bases and J 0 bases, with 8 bases left between them. This CDR3 is 16 amino acids long. The CDR3 region has the DNA TGTGCCAGCAGCCAAGAGGGGACAACAACTAATGAAAAACTGTTTTTT. Translating it yields CASSQEGTTTNEKLFF.

The chain combines TRBV12-3 or TRBV12-4 with TRBJ1-1; D ambiguous. This CDR3 comprises 9 residues. Trimming removed 9 bases from V and 4 bases from J, with 3 bases in between. Written as DNA, the CDR3 is TGTGCCAGTGGCACTGAAGCTTTCTTT. Protein product: CASGTEAFF.

The chain joins TRBV21-1 to TRBJ2-3; the table's D call, TRBD2, has no DNA check behind it. TRBV21-1 is annotated as a pseudogene. The CDR3 length is 20 residues. CDR3 nucleotide sequence: TGTGCCAGCAGCAATCTTCCTATAGCGGGCAGACCGATAAGCACAGATACGCAGTATTTT. It codes for CASSNLPIAGRPISTDTQYF.

The chain joins TRBV7-2 to TRBJ2-5; 13 bases fit TRBD2. With 2 bases clipped from V and 4 bases from J, the junction kept 7 bases outside the gene matches. This CDR3 has 17 residues. Germline values: CDR1 SGHTA, CDR2 FQGNSA. This CDR3 is CASSLLSRTSGGETQYF. The DNA of the CDR3 is TGTGCCAGCAGCTTACTCTCCAGGACTAGCGGGGGAGAGACCCAGTACTTC.

The chain joins TRBV3-1 (or the pseudogene TRBV3-2) to TRBJ1-1; D is ambiguous. Trimming stripped 5 bases from V and 0 bases from J, with 10 bases between. The CDR3 is 14 amino acids. The germline V gene encodes CDR1 LGHDT and CDR2 YNNKEL (reference sequence). The CDR3 spells CASSVRTLNTEAFF. CDR3 sequence (DNA): TGTGCCAGCAGCGTCCGGACCCTGAACACTGAAGCTTTCTTT.

V is TRBV24-1 and J is TRBJ2-2, with D uncertain. This CDR3 comprises 18 residues. In germline, CDR1 is KGHDR, CDR2 SFDVKD. V was shortened by 1 base and J by 7 bases, with 21 bases between the two germline ends. CDR3 loop: CATSDLRTKPKAVGELFF. In DNA form, the CDR3 reads TGTGCCACCAGTGATTTAAGAACGAAACCCAAAGCTGTCGGGGAGCTGTTTTTT.

This sequence joins TRBV10-3 and TRBJ2-7, with TRBD2 matching over 8 bases. V was clipped by 2 bases and J by 2 bases; unmatched bases: 5. The CDR3 has 15 residues. Germline loops: CDR1 ENHRY, CDR2 SYGVKD. The CDR3 spells CAISETGGPPYEQYF. CDR3 nucleotides: TGTGCCATCAGTGAGACGGGGGGGCCTCCCTACGAGCAGTACTTC.

Remarks on this clone: The same CDR3 arises from other DNA sequences in this sample as well. The chain employs TRBV28 and TRBJ1-4; D is ambiguous. V lost 5 bases to trimming and J lost 0 bases, with 4 bases between them. Germline lookup yields CDR1 MDHEN and CDR2 SYDVKM. The CDR3 extends over 13 amino acids. This CDR3 reads CASSRTTNEKLFF. The CDR3 region has the DNA TGTGCCAGCAGTCGCACAACTAATGAAAAACTGTTTTTT. The full variable domain, completed using reference TRBV28 and TRBJ1-4, is DVKVTQSSRYLVKRTGEKVFLECVQDMDHENMFWYRQDPGLGLRLIYFSYDVKMKEKGDIPEGYSVSREKKERFSLILESASTNQTSMYLCASSRTTNEKLFFGSGTQLSVL.

The chain uses TRBV24-1 and TRBJ2-3; D tentatively fits TRBD1 or TRBD2 (5 bases each). The germline CDR1 and CDR2 sequences are KGHDR and SFDVKD. The CDR3 has 14 amino acids. V dropped 1 base and J dropped 7 bases, with 11 bases sitting between them. In DNA, the CDR3 is TGTGCCACCAGTGATTTCGGGGCCCCCCATACGCAGTATTTT. Protein product: CATSDFGAPHTQYF.

A word on this clone: Germline and junction disagree at one end, which may indicate a read error. The V and J genes are TRBV5-1 and TRBJ2-1; TRBD1 agrees at 10 bases. The CDR3 is 14 amino acids. Germline CDR1 and CDR2: SGHRS and YFSETQ. The CDR3 is CASTLGQGYNEQFF. CDR3 nucleotide sequence: TGCGCCAGCACCTTGGGACAGGGGTACAATGAGCAGTTCTTC.

This clone has only a few counts. The rearrangement links TRBV3-1 (or the pseudogene TRBV3-2) to TRBJ2-1; 9 bases map to TRBD2. J was trimmed by 8 bases and V by 4 bases; bases with no gene match: 12. The CDR3 is 16 amino acids. CDR1 is LGHDT and CDR2 is YNNKEL in the germline V gene (reference sequence). Here the CDR3 reads CASSPLWVAGEHEQFF. The CDR3 nucleotides read TGTGCCAGCAGCCCCCTTTGGGTAGCGGGGGAACATGAGCAGTTCTTC.

The V and J genes are TRBV5-1 and TRBJ2-7, with D unclear. The length of the CDR3 is 12 residues. Germline V lookup: CDR1 SGHRS, CDR2 YFSETQ. Between the trimmed V and J ends, which lost 1 base and 2 bases, there was a span of 4 bases. Here the CDR3 DNA reads TGCGCCAGCAGCTTGCTCCCCTACGAGCAGTACTTC. This translates into CASSLLPYEQYF.

The genes are TRBV19 and TRBJ1-2; TRBD1 aligns across 9 bases. The germline CDR1 and CDR2 sequences are LNHDA and SQIVND (reference sequence). V gave up 1 base and J gave up 7 bases; unmatched junction bases: 10. This CDR3 has 16 residues. DNA for the CDR3: TGTGCCAGTAGTATAGGCCGGACAGGGGAAGGTTTTGGCTACACCTTC. This sequence encodes CASSIGRTGEGFGYTF.

The chain links TRBV3-1 (or the pseudogene TRBV3-2) to TRBJ1-3; no firm D call. CDR3 length: 14 residues. Trimming pared 6 bases from V and 2 bases from J, leaving 11 bases between. In germline, CDR1 is LGHDT, CDR2 YNNKEL (reference sequence). As DNA, the CDR3 is TGTGCCAGCAGACTCGAAGGAGCTGGAAACACCATATATTTT. It specifies CASRLEGAGNTIYF.

This clone was detected only once. The V and J genes are TRBV18 and TRBJ1-5; the D gene is possibly TRBD1 (5 bases). Germline assignment: CDR1 KGHSH and CDR2 LQKENI. The CDR3 totals 14 residues. The V and J ends lost 4 bases and 5 bases respectively, with 12 bases between them. The DNA for the CDR3 is TGTGCCAGCTCACAAGGGGACCCGTATCAGCCCCAGCATTTT. Its translation: CASSQGDPYQPQHF. Filled out from reference TRBV18 and TRBJ1-5, the complete variable domain reads NAGVMQNPRHLVRRRGQEARLRCSPMKGHSHVYWYRQLPEEGLKFMVYLQKENIIDESGMPKERFSAEFPKEGPSILRIQQVVRGDSAAYFCASSQGDPYQPQHFGDGTRLSIL.

J is TRBJ2-5 and V is TRBV4-1, with 8 bases fitting TRBD1. Germline CDR1 and CDR2: MGHRA and YSYEKL. The V segment lost 0 bases and the J segment 2 bases; nucleotides outside the gene matches: 5. This CDR3 is built from 16 residues. The CDR3 sequence: CASSQEPQGVQETQYF. Written as DNA, the CDR3 is TGCGCCAGCAGCCAAGAACCACAGGGGGTACAAGAGACCCAGTACTTC.

J is TRBJ1-4 and V is TRBV3-1 (or the pseudogene TRBV3-2); D uncertain. Looked up from germline, CDR1 is LGHDT and CDR2 is YNNKEL (reference sequence). V was pared by 0 bases and J by 2 bases, with 13 bases between. The CDR3 is 17 residues long. CDR3 nucleotide sequence: TGTGCCAGCAGCCAAGATCTCCGGGAGAGGACTAATGAAAAACTGTTTTTT. It specifies CASSQDLRERTNEKLFF.